A single sample is the source of the 29 T cell receptor beta chains below, sequenced in a study of blood T cell repertoires in COVID-19. Measured with immunoSEQ multiplex PCR; TCRdb has only the in-frame clones, and not every one. This table holds 180,000 or so clones, roughly 84% found once. The specimen sequenced was peripheral blood. These receptor sequences come from a woman aged 80 or over with acute or convalescent COVID-19.

V is TRBV27 and J is TRBJ2-7; TRBD1 matches at 10 bases. V shed 3 bases and J 2 bases; nucleotides not matched to a gene: 4. The CDR3 is 15 residues long. CDR1 is MNHEY, CDR2 SMNVEV, per germline (reference sequence). CDR3 protein: CASSFRDRGTYEQYF. The CDR3 DNA is TGTGCCAGCAGTTTCCGGGACAGGGGCACCTACGAGCAGTACTTC.

DNA for the CDR3: TGTGCCAGCTCACCGCGCGGGGCGGGGGACACAGATACGCAGTATTTT. As protein: CASSPRGAGDTDTQYF. The V gene is TRBV18, the J gene TRBJ2-3, with 7 bases lining up with TRBD2. Germline lookup yields CDR1 KGHSH and CDR2 LQKENI. The J segment lost 2 bases and the V segment lost 3 bases, leaving 8 bases of the junction unmatched. This CDR3 has 16 amino acids.

The chain links TRBV2 to TRBJ2-7, with D possibly matching TRBD2 (6 bases). The CDR3 is 14 amino acids. Germline V gene sequence: CDR1 SNHLY, CDR2 FYNNEI. The germline V and J ends were trimmed by 7 bases and 5 bases, with 18 bases remaining between them. CDR3 region: CASTPEGRSNEQYF. As DNA, the CDR3 is TGTGCCAGCACCCCCGAGGGGAGGTCCAACGAGCAGTACTTC. The complete variable domain, with remaining parts taken from reference TRBV2 and TRBJ2-7, reads EPEVTQTPSHQVTQMGQEVILRCVPISNHLYFYWYRQILGQKVEFLVSFYNNEISEKSEIFDDQFSVERPDGSNFTLKIRSTKLEDSAMYFCASTPEGRSNEQYFGPGTRLTVT.

This clone was detected a few times. V usage is TRBV7-2 and J usage is TRBJ1-1, with TRBD1 identical over 10 bases. V was clipped by 6 bases and J by 5 bases; unmatched bases: 9. Germline values: CDR1 SGHTA, CDR2 FQGNSA. This CDR3 spans 15 amino acids. The CDR3 sequence: CASRDWTGGDTEAFF. The CDR3 DNA reads TGTGCCAGCAGGGATTGGACAGGGGGGGATACTGAAGCTTTCTTT.

The genes are TRBV4-1 and TRBJ2-1, with TRBD2 matching 9 bases. CDR1 and CDR2 (germline): MGHRA, YSYEKL. J was trimmed by 5 bases and V by 5 bases; bases with no gene match: 16. CDR3 size: 18 residues. CDR3: CASSIQPFLAGTNNEQFF. CDR3 in DNA: TGCGCCAGCAGCATCCAACCTTTTCTAGCGGGGACCAACAATGAGCAGTTCTTC.

In this sample, this clone turned up a few times. The chain uses TRBV7-2 and TRBJ1-3; the D gene is possibly TRBD1 (5 bases). The CDR3 is made up of 14 amino acids. CDR1 is SGHTA, CDR2 FQGNSA, per germline. V was trimmed by 6 bases and J by 0 bases, leaving 9 bases between them. CDR3 residues: CASRSGFSGNTIYF. Here the CDR3 DNA reads TGTGCCAGCAGATCAGGGTTCTCTGGAAACACCATATATTTT.

This clone is a singleton in its sample. The V gene is TRBV20-1, the J gene TRBJ1-1; D may be TRBD1 (5 bases). Per germline, CDR1 DFQATT and CDR2 SNEGSKA (reference sequence). This CDR3 contains 13 residues. Trimming shortened V by 3 bases and J by 3 bases, and 11 bases separated the two germline ends. CDR3 nucleotides: TGCAGTGCTAGTTTCAGGGAGGACACTGAAGCTTTCTTT. It is translated as CSASFREDTEAFF.

The rearrangement links TRBV5-1 to TRBJ2-3, with 8 bases lining up with TRBD2. J lost 4 bases, V lost 4 bases, and 8 bases had no gene match. Looked up from germline, CDR1 is SGHRS and CDR2 is YFSETQ. CDR3 length: 15 residues. CDR3 in amino acids: CASSQPRTSPDTQYF. DNA for the CDR3: TGCGCCAGCAGCCAGCCTCGGACTAGCCCAGATACGCAGTATTTT. The complete variable domain, with remaining parts taken from reference TRBV5-1 and TRBJ2-3, reads KAGVTQTPRYLIKTRGQQVTLSCSPISGHRSVSWYQQTPGQGLQFLFEYFSETQRNKGNFPGRFSGRQFSNSRSEMNVSTLELGDSALYLCASSQPRTSPDTQYFGPGTRLTVL.

The rearrangement uses TRBV18 and TRBJ1-6; TRBD1 matches at 10 bases. CDR3 length: 15 residues. Per the germline V gene, CDR1 is KGHSH and CDR2 is LQKENI. V dropped 0 bases and J dropped 8; count of bases not matched to a gene: 1. The CDR3 DNA follows: TGTGCCAGCTCACCACCCGGGACAGGGGATTCACCCCTCCACTTT. It specifies CASSPPGTGDSPLHF.

This clone was recorded a few times. The chain combines TRBV24-1 with TRBJ1-2; TRBD1 agrees at 9 bases. J gave up 5 bases and V 2 bases, and 2 bases lay outside the gene matches. Germline assignment: CDR1 KGHDR and CDR2 SFDVKD. This CDR3 contains 14 residues. As DNA, the CDR3 is TGTGCCACCAGTGATTCCGGACAGGGGTATGGCTACACCTTC. It specifies CATSDSGQGYGYTF.

The chain has TRBV27 and TRBJ2-1; tentative D call: TRBD1 (5 bases). Germline CDR1 is MNHEY and CDR2 is SMNVEV (reference sequence). Trimming removed 3 bases at V and 6 bases at J, with 9 bases between. CDR3 length: 13 residues. Here the CDR3 reads CASSFWGPNEQFF. CDR3 bases: TGTGCCAGCAGTTTTTGGGGCCCCAATGAGCAGTTCTTC.

The V call is TRBV18, the J call TRBJ1-2; the match to TRBD1 covers 7 bases. J gave up 7 bases and V 1 base, and 9 bases lay outside the gene matches. Germline values: CDR1 KGHSH, CDR2 LQKENI. CDR3 length: 15 amino acids. Here the CDR3 DNA reads TGTGCCAGCTCACCACGAGTGGAAGCAGGGGGTGGCTACACCTTC. It is translated as CASSPRVEAGGGYTF.

The rearrangement links TRBV28 to TRBJ1-1; 7 nucleotides line up with TRBD1. The CDR3 totals 14 residues. V was pared by 6 bases and J by 4 bases, with 8 bases of the junction left unmatched. The germline V gene has CDR1 MDHEN and CDR2 SYDVKM. CDR3 DNA sequence: TGTGCCAGCAGGAAGAGACAGGGCTTCACTGAAGCTTTCTTT. Protein sequence: CASRKRQGFTEAFF. Full variable domain (remainder filled in from reference TRBV28 and TRBJ1-1): DVKVTQSSRYLVKRTGEKVFLECVQDMDHENMFWYRQDPGLGLRLIYFSYDVKMKEKGDIPEGYSVSREKKERFSLILESASTNQTSMYLCASRKRQGFTEAFFGQGTRLTVV.

The rearrangement joins TRBV5-6 to TRBJ1-1, with D tentatively TRBD1 (6 bases). Germline V gene sequence: CDR1 SGHDT, CDR2 YYEEEE. Trimming took off 3 bases at V and 5 bases at J, with 20 bases between the two ends. The CDR3 extends over 16 amino acids. The CDR3 DNA reads TGTGCCAGCAGCTCGCCCGGCCGGGGGGCTCGGACTGAAGCTTTCTTT. This codes for CASSSPGRGARTEAFF.

This chain connects TRBV6-6 to TRBJ1-2, with 8 bases aligning to TRBD1. The junction had 14 bases not matched to a gene; V was cut back by 10 bases and J by 7 bases. The CDR3 has 14 residues. Per the germline V gene, CDR1 is MNHNY and CDR2 is SVGAGI (reference sequence). CDR3 residues: CATSPSGQGSGYTF. In DNA form, the CDR3 reads TGTGCCACCTCTCCCTCCGGACAGGGCTCTGGCTACACCTTC.

This chain connects TRBV3-1 (or the pseudogene TRBV3-2) to TRBJ2-7; D gene unclear. Germline values: CDR1 LGHDT, CDR2 YNNKEL (reference sequence). Between the trimmed V and J ends, which lost 1 base and 5 bases, there was a span of 6 bases. The CDR3 contains 12 residues. The CDR3 DNA follows: TGTGCCAGCAGCCAAGTTACAGACGAGCAGTACTTC. This codes for CASSQVTDEQYF.

This clone was counted many times. This chain links TRBV5-4 with TRBJ1-1; D call uncertain. The CDR3 has 12 residues. Germline CDR1 SGHNT, CDR2 YYREEE (reference sequence). V dropped 7 bases and J dropped 0 bases, with 7 bases sitting between them. The CDR3 loop is CASREVNTEAFF. The CDR3 DNA sequence: TGTGCCAGCCGGGAGGTGAACACTGAAGCTTTCTTT.

The CDR3 nucleotides read TGTGCCAGCAGTTCTCCTGGAACAGGGGGTACGCAGTATTTT. Translation: CASSSPGTGGTQYF. This chain uses TRBV28 with TRBJ2-3; TRBD1 agrees at 8 bases. The V gene end was trimmed by 4 bases and the J gene end by 8 bases; junction bases not matched to a gene: 8. CDR1 and CDR2 from the germline V gene are MDHEN and SYDVKM. The CDR3 length is 14 residues.

The chain recombines TRBV5-8 with TRBJ2-5, with TRBD1 matching 8 bases. Germline assignment: CDR1 SGHTS and CDR2 YDEGEE. J lost 6 bases, V lost 7 bases, and 5 bases had no gene match. The CDR3 extends over 12 amino acids. The CDR3, as DNA: TGTGCCAGCGGACAGGGCGCAAAGACCCAGTACTTC. Encoded protein: CASGQGAKTQYF. Together with reference TRBV5-8 and TRBJ2-5, the CDR3 gives the full variable domain: EAGVTQSPTHLIKTRGQQATLRCSPISGHTSVYWYQQALGLGLQFLLWYDEGEERNRGNFPPRFSGRQFPNYSSELNVNALELEDSALYLCASGQGAKTQYFGPGTRLLVL.

The V gene is TRBV27, the J gene TRBJ2-7; TRBD2 matches at 12 bases. Germline assignment: CDR1 MNHEY and CDR2 SMNVEV (reference sequence). The CDR3 sequence is 17 residues long. The V and J ends lost 3 bases and 2 bases, in that order; junction bases with no gene match: 8. For the CDR3, the DNA is TGTGCCAGCAGTTTGGGGACTAGCGGGCCCGGAACCTACGAGCAGTACTTC. Translating gives CASSLGTSGPGTYEQYF.

The chain combines TRBV24-1 with TRBJ2-5; D is possibly TRBD2 (7 bases). This CDR3 is 18 amino acids long. Trimming shortened V by 1 base and J by 5 bases, and 22 bases separated the two germline ends. Germline-derived CDR1 and CDR2 are KGHDR and SFDVKD. CDR3 sequence: CATSDFSRGRGGVETQYF. For the CDR3, the DNA is TGTGCCACCAGTGATTTTTCCAGGGGCAGGGGAGGGGTGGAGACCCAGTACTTC.

Comment on this clone: Compared with germline, one end of the junction differs, possibly owing to a read error. V usage is TRBV7-7 and J usage is TRBJ2-5; 7 bases are shared with TRBD2. This CDR3 is 15 amino acids long. Germline lookup yields CDR1 SSHAT and CDR2 FNYEAQ (reference sequence). CDR3 bases: TGTGCTAGCAGCTTAGAGGGAGGGGCTGAGGGGACCCAGTACTTC. Protein: CASSLEGGAEGTQYF.

The chain combines TRBV6-5 with TRBJ2-3; 8 nucleotides agree with TRBD2. This CDR3 spans 15 amino acids. The V gene's germline CDR1 is MNHEY and CDR2 SVGAGI. Trimming at V came to 2 bases and at J to 3 bases, leaving 4 bases not matched to a gene. The CDR3 here is CASSYTGGLTDTQYF. The CDR3 DNA reads TGTGCCAGCAGTTACACGGGAGGGCTTACAGATACGCAGTATTTT.

The J gene is TRBJ2-7, the V gene TRBV6-5, with 11 bases fitting TRBD1. The trim removed 6 bases at V and 4 bases at J, leaving 8 bases unmatched. This CDR3 has 15 amino acids. Germline V gene sequence: CDR1 MNHEY, CDR2 SVGAGI. This CDR3 is CASRSYRDRGYEQYF. CDR3 sequence (DNA): TGTGCCAGCAGATCCTACCGGGACAGGGGGTACGAGCAGTACTTC.

J is TRBJ1-5 and V is TRBV18; D unclear. Germline V gene lookup returns CDR1 KGHSH and CDR2 LQKENI. Trimming removed 3 bases at V and 4 bases at J, with 10 bases between. The CDR3 contains 14 residues. CDR3 coding DNA: TGTGCCAGCTCACCCGCGTCGAAGAATCAGCCCCAGCATTTT. Translation gives CASSPASKNQPQHF.

The chain uses TRBV27 and TRBJ2-7; D uncertain. CDR3 length: 9 residues. CDR1 and CDR2 (germline): MNHEY, SMNVEV (reference sequence). Trimming took 8 bases from V and 6 from J, leaving 5 bases between them. The CDR3 coding sequence is TGTGCCAGCTTCGGCGAGCAGTACTTC. It yields the protein CASFGEQYF.

This clone was observed a handful of times. The V and J genes are TRBV15 and TRBJ2-1; 11 nucleotides align to TRBD2. CDR1 and CDR2 (germline): LNHNV, YYDKDF (reference sequence). CDR3 size: 17 residues. Germline trimming cut 0 bases from V and 8 bases from J; bases unmatched to any gene: 9. CDR3 in amino acids: CATSRDPASGRYYEQFF. The CDR3 nucleotides read TGTGCCACCAGCAGAGATCCGGCTAGCGGGAGGTACTATGAGCAGTTCTTC.

The genes are TRBV29-1 and TRBJ2-5; D ambiguous. V lost 1 base and J 2 bases, leaving 8 bases between the germline ends. Germline assignment: CDR1 SQVTM and CDR2 ANQGSEA. This CDR3 is 13 amino acids long. The CDR3 sequence: CSVEARIQETQYF. In nucleotides, the CDR3 is TGCAGCGTTGAAGCCAGGATTCAAGAGACCCAGTACTTC.

Only one count was recorded for this clone. The rearrangement joins TRBV15 to TRBJ2-3, with 8 bases matching TRBD2. This CDR3 contains 18 residues. The J segment lost 5 bases and the V segment lost 3 bases, leaving 16 bases of the junction unmatched. Per the germline V gene, CDR1 is LNHNV and CDR2 is YYDKDF (reference sequence). CDR3 amino acids: CATSRPGLAGVEGDTQYF. The CDR3 DNA is TGTGCCACCAGCAGGCCCGGACTAGCTGGAGTTGAGGGAGATACGCAGTATTTT. The full variable domain, its missing parts supplied by reference TRBV15 and TRBJ2-3, is DAMVIQNPRYQVTQFGKPVTLSCSQTLNHNVMYWYQQKSSQAPKLLFHYYDKDFNNEADTPDNFQSRRPNTSFCFLDIRSPGLGDTAMYLCATSRPGLAGVEGDTQYFGPGTRLTVL.